This T cell receptor beta chain was sequenced during a study of PD-1 blockade in classical Hodgkin lymphoma. Findings of the study overall: Newly diagnosed patients reportedly trailed healthy donors in baseline TCR diversity.

Time point of the sample: cycle 4 day 1 (C4D1), after about 6 weeks of nivolumab. Brentuximab vedotin exposure varied, and every patient relapsed after autologous stem cell transplantation. Responses achieved at best were complete response, partial response or progressive disease. Assay: immunoSEQ multiplex PCR; the TCRdb copy retains only in-frame clones and omits some. The repertoire includes around 93,000 clones, around 78% of them detected once, and less than 10% sits in the top ten. In regard to this clone: Its cognate antigen is unknown.

CDR1 is MNHEY, CDR2 SVGAGI, per germline. The CDR3 covers 14 residues. V was clipped by 8 bases and J by 5 bases, with 18 bases between them. The receptor was derived from a human donor with classical Hodgkin lymphoma. The chain joins TRBV6-5 to TRBJ1-1, with no clear D. This material consisted of peripheral blood mononuclear cells (PBMCs), taken before the fourth cycle of nivolumab. CDR3 nucleotides: TGTGCCAGCTGCAGACTCGACCGTCGTACTGAAGCTTTCTTT. Residues: CASCRLDRRTEAFF.